This T cell receptor (beta chain) comes out of a study of blood T cell repertoires in COVID-19. Repertoires were generated with immunoSEQ multiplex PCR, while TCRdb's copy carries only in-frame clones and drops some. The data show some 48,000 clones, about 81% seen once. Germline CDR1 and CDR2: SGHVS and FNYEAQ. The CDR3 spans 18 residues. With 1 base clipped from V and 3 bases from J, the junction kept 13 bases outside the gene matches. The sequenced material came from peripheral blood. The chain is built from TRBV7-6 and TRBJ2-5, with 8 bases that match TRBD2. This sequence was found in a human donor with acute or convalescent COVID-19. The donor label of this sample is uncertain. As DNA, the CDR3 is TGTGCCAGCAGCTTAGGCTTTACGAGCGGGGGACCAAAAGAGACCCAGTACTTC. Residues: CASSLGFTSGGPKETQYF.